This TCR beta chain was retrieved from a study of blood T cell repertoires in COVID-19. About the research overall: The United States, Italy and Spain were the sources of the acute and convalescent COVID-19 samples. Nucleic acid was either cDNA or gDNA, and it came from T cells, B-cell-depleted T cells, or PBMCs.

The authors' processing: Researchers report that nucleated cell counts were estimated from reference gene primer amplification. Using immunoSEQ multiplex PCR, the repertoire was profiled, and TCRdb retains in-frame clones only, with some absent. D and trimming were read from the DNA, whereas the V and J calls and clone size are those reported in that table. The table has about 220,000 clones, roughly 80% seen once; the top ten hold roughly 5%. The CDR3 contains 17 residues. V shed 0 bases, J shed 0 bases, and the junction held 7 bases outside the gene matches. CDR1 and CDR2 from the germline V gene are SGHTA and FQGNSA.

The source of this sequence is a human donor in a cohort sampled during active COVID-19. The chain is built from TRBV7-2 and TRBJ2-7; 8 nucleotides agree with TRBD2. Sequencing was performed on peripheral blood. The CDR3 DNA is TGTGCCAGCAGCTTAGCGCCGACTAGCGCAAGCTCCTACGAGCAGTACTTC. Translated, it gives CASSLAPTSASSYEQYF.